These 4 T cell receptor beta chains share one sample of origin, sequenced in a study of CD8+ T cells in alopecia areata. cDNA serving as the sequencing template came from extracted, reverse transcribed RNA. Clones were sequenced by immunoSEQ multiplex PCR, and TCRdb holds only the in-frame ones, with some missing. The sample records about 39,000 clones, 65% being singletons. Treatment denoted: oral pan-JAK inhibitor, 5-10 mg twice daily. Specimen: CD8+ T cells sorted from blood, collected at week 4, from a patient treated with tofacitinib. Source of these receptors: a human donor with alopecia areata.

The rearrangement uses TRBV6-1 and TRBJ2-2, with 9 positions matching TRBD2. Germline values: CDR1 MNHNS, CDR2 SASEGT. The CDR3 totals 14 residues. The J segment lost 6 bases and the V segment lost 8 bases, leaving 7 bases of the junction unmatched. The CDR3 nucleotides read TGTGCCAGCGGAAGACTAGCGGTAGCCGGGGAGCTGTTTTTT. Translated: CASGRLAVAGELFF.

This chain links TRBV30 with TRBJ1-1; D ambiguous. The CDR3 is 14 amino acids. Trimming shortened V by 6 bases and J by 0 bases, and 14 bases separated the two germline ends. Germline CDR1 is GTSNPN and CDR2 is SVGIG (reference sequence). The CDR3 sequence: CACQKDGLNTEAFF. As DNA, the CDR3 is TGTGCCTGCCAAAAGGACGGCCTGAACACTGAAGCTTTCTTT. The entire variable domain, with the rest obtained from reference TRBV30 and TRBJ1-1, is as follows: SQTIHQWPATLVQPVGSPLSLECTVEGTSNPNLYWYRQAAGRGLQLLFYSVGIGQISSEVPQNLSASRPQDRQFILSSKKLLLSDSGFYLCACQKDGLNTEAFFGQGTRLTVV.

CDR3 coding DNA: TGCGCCAGCAGCCAAGCCGGGACTACGTCCTACAATGAGCAGTTCTTC. This encodes CASSQAGTTSYNEQFF. The chain has TRBV4-3 and TRBJ2-1; 7 nucleotides agree with TRBD2. Germline V gene lookup returns CDR1 LGHNA and CDR2 YSLEER. V shed 1 base and J 1 base; nucleotides not matched to a gene: 4. This CDR3 is 16 amino acids long.

This chain uses TRBV29-1 with TRBJ2-3, with D tentatively TRBD1 (5 bases). The CDR3 spans 15 residues. V dropped 4 bases and J dropped 0 bases, with 14 bases sitting between them. CDR1 and CDR2 from the germline V gene are SQVTM and ANQGSEA. The CDR3 coding sequence is TGCAGCGTTGTTTGGGGCCACACTAGCACAGATACGCAGTATTTT. It encodes CSVVWGHTSTDTQYF.